This record covers a single T cell receptor beta chain. This clonotype was seen only once. The antigen this receptor binds is unknown. Base qualities are not recorded, but no much larger clone differs from it by a single base. A single read makes a weak case. CDR3 length: 15 amino acids, cysteine to phenylalanine. Only the CDR3 DNA is retained, 45 bases long and in frame from the first base. Between the V and J ends, shortened by 1 base and 3 bases respectively, the junction contains 16 bases. CDR1 and CDR2, per the germline V gene (reference sequence), are DFQATT and SNEGSKA. Patients chosen for sequencing had shown expansion of CD8+CD57+ cells by flow cytometry. Every patient had a diagnosis of severe acquired aplastic anemia based on International Study of Aplastic Anemia and Agranulocytosis and Camitta criteria. At the time blood was sampled, none of the patients had received any therapy. In this study, sorted CD4+ and CD8+ T cells from the blood of healthy subjects and of severe aplastic anemia patients had their TCR repertoires deep-sequenced. In the USA, patient enrollment took place under clinicaltrials.gov protocols 00001620, 01623167, 00001397, 00071045, 00081523 and 00961064. Ficoll-Paque density gradient centrifugation was used to isolate peripheral blood mononuclear cells. Before DNA extraction, CD4+ and CD8+ T cells were sorted with FACS or magnetic beads.

TCR beta VDJ combination and CDR3 sequence profiling used genomic DNA as the template. TCR repertoire sequencing was run on an Illumina HiSeq 2000. The paper's data handling went like this. Repertoires were assessed using TRBV/TRBJ rearrangement plots, CDR3 size and DJ length profiles, and Simpson's diversity index. The immunodominant clone was defined as the most abundant DNA sequence in deep sequencing data. CDR3 amino acid sequences were screened for sharing across subjects and compared with published repertoires and the VDJdb database. Using fastp at Q25 and MiXCR, TCRdb reprocessed the public reads and kept productive beta chains. All rows with the same CDR3 protein become a single entry with the most common DNA and genes. Here the V and J calls rest on TCRdb's processing, not on the authors' analysis. This sample holds 200,000 to 250,000 distinct CDR3 sequences; more than 55% were observed only once. The ten top clones hold roughly 64% of the sample.

This record comes from a study of CD8+CD57+ T cells in acquired aplastic anemia (dated by TCRdb to 2016 to 2019). A note on the overall study: DNA extracted from sorted CD4+ and CD8+ cells had a mean of roughly 3.4 ug, with a range of roughly 0.18 to 27.4 ug. A CD8+CD57+ expansion meant a frequency higher than the mean frequency seen in healthy subjects.

Study-wide conclusions, independent of this receptor: Roughly 30 CD8+ CDR3 sequences were shared between patients and controls but appeared highly expressed in patients and within their immunodominant clones. Patients and healthy controls showed no significant difference in CD8+ Simpson's diversity (P=0.060).

The chain is encoded by TRBV20-1 joined to TRBJ2-7; TRBD1 is a possible D gene, resting on 5 matching bases. This TCR came from a human donor with aplastic anemia. Sequenced sample: sorted CD4+, CD8+, or CD8+CD57+ T cells (not recorded which) from PBMCs. The nucleotide sequence reads TGCAGTGCTAGAGTTCCGGCAGGGCTCAACTACGAGCAGTACTTC. This translates into CSARVPAGLNYEQYF.